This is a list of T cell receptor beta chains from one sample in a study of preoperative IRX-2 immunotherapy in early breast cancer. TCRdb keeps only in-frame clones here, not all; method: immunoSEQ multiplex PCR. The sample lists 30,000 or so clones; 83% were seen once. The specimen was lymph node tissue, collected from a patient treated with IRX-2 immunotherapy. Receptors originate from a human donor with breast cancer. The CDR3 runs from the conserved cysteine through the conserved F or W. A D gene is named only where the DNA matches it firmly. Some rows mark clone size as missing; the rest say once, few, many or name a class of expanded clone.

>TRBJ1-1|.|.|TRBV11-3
TGTGCCAGCAGCTTAGGCGGCAGAAGAACTGAAGCTTTCTTT
CASSLGGRRTEAFF
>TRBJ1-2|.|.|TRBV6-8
TGTGCCAGCACCGGACACGGCTATGGCTACACCTTC
CASTGHGYGYTF
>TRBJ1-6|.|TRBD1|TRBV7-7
TGTGCCAGCAGCAAGACAGGGGAGGGTTCACCCCTCCACTTT
CASSKTGEGSPLHF
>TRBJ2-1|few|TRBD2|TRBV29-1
TGCAGCGTATCTAGCGGGGAGGACAATGAGCAGTTCTTC
CSVSSGEDNEQFF
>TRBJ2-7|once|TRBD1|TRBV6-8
TGTGCCAGCAAAAATCCGGGACAGGGGATAGGCGAGCAGTACTTC
CASKNPGQGIGEQYF
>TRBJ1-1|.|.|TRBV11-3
TGTGCCAGCAGCTCCACAGAAGCGGGCACTGAAGCTTTCTTT
CASSSTEAGTEAFF
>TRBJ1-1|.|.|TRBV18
TGTGCCAGCTCACCACTTCCAGGGATCCACACTGAAGCTTTCTTT
CASSPLPGIHTEAFF
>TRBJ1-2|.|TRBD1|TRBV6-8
TGTGCCACAGGGGGGGCTTCCCCCTATGGCTACACCTTC
CATGGASPYGYTF
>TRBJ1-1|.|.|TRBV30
TGTGCCTGGAGTGAGGGGATGAACACTGAAGCTTTCTTT
CAWSEGMNTEAFF
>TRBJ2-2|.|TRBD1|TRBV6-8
TGTGCCAGCAATCCTCGGACAGGGAACACCGGGGAGCTGTTTTTT
CASNPRTGNTGELFF
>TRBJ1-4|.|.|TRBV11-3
TGTGCCAGCAGCTTTGACGGGGCGACTAATGAAAAACTGTTTTTT
CASSFDGATNEKLFF
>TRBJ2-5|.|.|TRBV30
TGTGCCTGGGGAAAGACAAAGTACCAAGAGACCCAGTACTTC
CAWGKTKYQETQYF
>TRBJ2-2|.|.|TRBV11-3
TGTGCCAGCAGCCCAGCTCCGAGGGCCGGGGAGCTGTTTTTT
CASSPAPRAGELFF
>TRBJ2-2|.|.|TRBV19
TGTGCCAGTAGTATTCAGGGACACAACACCGGGGAGCTGTTTTTT
CASSIQGHNTGELFF
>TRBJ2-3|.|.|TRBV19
TGTGCCAGTAGTATGTGGGGGCGCACAGATACGCAGTATTTT
CASSMWGRTDTQYF
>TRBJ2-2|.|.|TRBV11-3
TGTGCCAGCAGCCAAGCCGACAGCGACACCGGGGAGCTGTTTTTT
CASSQADSDTGELFF
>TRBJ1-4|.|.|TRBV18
TGTGCCAGCTCACTGCGGGGAGCAAATGAAAAACTGTTTTTT
CASSLRGANEKLFF
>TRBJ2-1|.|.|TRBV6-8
TGTGCCAGCAGTTACACAGGGTTCGGTGAGCAGTTCTTC
CASSYTGFGEQFF
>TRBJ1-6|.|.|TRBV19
TGTGCCAGTAGTATCCCGGACAGAAATTCACCCCTCCACTTT
CASSIPDRNSPLHF
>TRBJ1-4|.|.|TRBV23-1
TGCGCCAGCAGCCAAGATTTCGTAACAAAACTGTTTTTT
CASSQDFVTKLFF
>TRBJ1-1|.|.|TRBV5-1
TGCGCCAGCAGCTTCGGGGACCGCATGAACACTGAAGCTTTCTTT
CASSFGDRMNTEAFF
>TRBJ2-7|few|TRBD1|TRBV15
TGTGCCACCAGGGGACAGGGGGCTTCCTACGAGCAGTACTTC
CATRGQGASYEQYF
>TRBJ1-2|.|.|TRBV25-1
TGTGCCAGCAGTGGCCAGACAGGTTCCGGCTACACCTTC
CASSGQTGSGYTF
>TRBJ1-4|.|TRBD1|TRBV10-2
TGCGCCAGCAGTTCGGGACAGGGGGCAACTAATGAAAAACTGTTTTTT
CASSSGQGATNEKLFF
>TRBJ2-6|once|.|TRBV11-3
TGTGCCAGCAGCACACCAACGGGGGCCAACGTCCTGACTTTC
CASSTPTGANVLTF
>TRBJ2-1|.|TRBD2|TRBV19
TGTGCCAGCCGACTAGCGGACAATGAGCAGTTCTTC
CASRLADNEQFF
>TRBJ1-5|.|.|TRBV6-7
TGTGCCAGCAGTGAAGACGGCAATCAGCCCCAGCATTTT
CASSEDGNQPQHF
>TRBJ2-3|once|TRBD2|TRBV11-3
TGTGCCAGCAGCTCGGAATTGGGACTAGCGGGGGATGGGGATACGCAGTATTTT
CASSSELGLAGDGDTQYF